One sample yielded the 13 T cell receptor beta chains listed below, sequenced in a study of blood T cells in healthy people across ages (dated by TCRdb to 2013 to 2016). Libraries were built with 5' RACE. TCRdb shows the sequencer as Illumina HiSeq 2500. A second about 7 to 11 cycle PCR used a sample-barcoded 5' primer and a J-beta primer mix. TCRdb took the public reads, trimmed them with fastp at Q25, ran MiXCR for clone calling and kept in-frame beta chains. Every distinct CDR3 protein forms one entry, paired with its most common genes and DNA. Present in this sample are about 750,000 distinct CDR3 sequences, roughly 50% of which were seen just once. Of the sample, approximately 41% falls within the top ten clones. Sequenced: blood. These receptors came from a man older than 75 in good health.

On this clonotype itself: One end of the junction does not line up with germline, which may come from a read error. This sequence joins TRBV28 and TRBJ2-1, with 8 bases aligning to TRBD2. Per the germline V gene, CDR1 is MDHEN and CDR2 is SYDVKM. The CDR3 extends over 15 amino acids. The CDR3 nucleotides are TGTGCCAGCAGGAAGAGCGGGGGCTCCGACAATGAGCAGTTCTTC. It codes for CASRKSGGSDNEQFF.

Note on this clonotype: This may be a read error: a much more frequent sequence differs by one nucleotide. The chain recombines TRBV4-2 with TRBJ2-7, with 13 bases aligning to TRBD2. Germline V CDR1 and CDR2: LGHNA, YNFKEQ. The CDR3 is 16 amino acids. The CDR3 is CASSPTGTSGVHERYF. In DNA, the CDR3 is TGTGCCAGCAGCCCTACCGGGACTAGCGGGGTCCACGAGCGGTACTTC.

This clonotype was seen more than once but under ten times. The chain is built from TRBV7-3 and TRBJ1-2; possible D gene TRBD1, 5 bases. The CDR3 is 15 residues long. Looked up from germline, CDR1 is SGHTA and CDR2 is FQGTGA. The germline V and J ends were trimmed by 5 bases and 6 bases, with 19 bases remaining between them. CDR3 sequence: CASSPNAGAGHGYTF. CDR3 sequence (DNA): TGTGCCAGCAGCCCCAACGCCGGGGCAGGACATGGCTACACCTTC.

This CDR3 is CASRTGLAGVSVEQFF. CDR3 DNA: TGCGCCAGCAGGACGGGACTAGCGGGAGTCAGCGTTGAGCAGTTCTTC. This chain connects TRBV5-1 to TRBJ2-1; 14 positions match TRBD2. CDR3 length: 16 residues. CDR1 is SGHRS and CDR2 is YFSETQ in the germline V gene. V gave up 5 bases and J gave up 9 bases; unmatched junction bases: 10.

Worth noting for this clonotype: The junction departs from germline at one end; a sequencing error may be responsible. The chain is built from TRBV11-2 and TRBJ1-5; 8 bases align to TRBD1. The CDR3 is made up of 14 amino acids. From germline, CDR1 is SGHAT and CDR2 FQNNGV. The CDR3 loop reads CASSLQGANRPQHF. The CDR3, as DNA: TGTGCCAGCAGCTTACAGGGGGCGAATCGGCCCCAGCATTTT.

CDR3 DNA sequence: TGCAGTGCTGCCACTAGGTCAACCTACAATGAGCAGTTCTTC. Translated, it gives CSAATRSTYNEQFF. The V call is TRBV20-1, the J call TRBJ2-1, with D maybe TRBD2 (5 bases). The length of the CDR3 is 14 residues. Germline CDR1 DFQATT, CDR2 SNEGSKA (reference sequence). The V and J ends lost 5 bases and 2 bases respectively, with 13 bases between them.

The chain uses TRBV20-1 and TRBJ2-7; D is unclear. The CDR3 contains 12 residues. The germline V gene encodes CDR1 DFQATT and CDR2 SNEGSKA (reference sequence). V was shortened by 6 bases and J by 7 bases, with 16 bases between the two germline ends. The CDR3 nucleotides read TGCAGTGCGAGCACCCCTAGTTGGGAGCAGTACTTC. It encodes CSASTPSWEQYF.

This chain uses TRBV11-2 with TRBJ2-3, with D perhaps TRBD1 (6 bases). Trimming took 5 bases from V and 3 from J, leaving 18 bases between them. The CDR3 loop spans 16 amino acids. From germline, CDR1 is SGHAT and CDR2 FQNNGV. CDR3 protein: CASSRPKGVLTDTQYF. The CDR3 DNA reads TGTGCCAGCAGCCGCCCCAAGGGGGTGCTGACAGATACGCAGTATTTT.

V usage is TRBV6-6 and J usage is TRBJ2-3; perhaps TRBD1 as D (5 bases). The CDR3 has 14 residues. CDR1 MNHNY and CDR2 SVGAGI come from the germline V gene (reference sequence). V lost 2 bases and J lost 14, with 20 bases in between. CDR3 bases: TGTGCCAGCAGTTACCCAGGGTCTATGAGATACGCGTATTTT. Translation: CASSYPGSMRYAYF.

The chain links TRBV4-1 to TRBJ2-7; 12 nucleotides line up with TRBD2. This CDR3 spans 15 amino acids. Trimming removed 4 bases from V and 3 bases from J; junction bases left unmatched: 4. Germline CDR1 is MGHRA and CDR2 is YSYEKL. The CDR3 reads CASSLRLAGDYEQYF. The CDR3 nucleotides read TGCGCCAGCAGCCTCCGACTAGCGGGGGACTACGAGCAGTACTTC.

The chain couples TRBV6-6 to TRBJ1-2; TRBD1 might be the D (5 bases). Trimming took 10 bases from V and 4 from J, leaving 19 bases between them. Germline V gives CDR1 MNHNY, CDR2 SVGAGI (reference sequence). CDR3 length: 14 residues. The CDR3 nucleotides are TGTGCCACATGGGGGGTACTCGACTTCTATGGCTACACCTTC. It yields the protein CATWGVLDFYGYTF.

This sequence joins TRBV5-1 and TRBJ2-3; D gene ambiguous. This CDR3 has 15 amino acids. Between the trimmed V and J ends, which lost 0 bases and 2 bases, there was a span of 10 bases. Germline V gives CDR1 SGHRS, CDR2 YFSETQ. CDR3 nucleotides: TGCGCCAGCAGCTTGGGACACCCACCCACAGATACGCAGTATTTT. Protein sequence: CASSLGHPPTDTQYF. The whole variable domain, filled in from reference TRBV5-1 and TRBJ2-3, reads KAGVTQTPRYLIKTRGQQVTLSCSPISGHRSVSWYQQTPGQGLQFLFEYFSETQRNKGNFPGRFSGRQFSNSRSEMNVSTLELGDSALYLCASSLGHPPTDTQYFGPGTRLTVL.

CDR3 sequence (DNA): TGTGCCAGCAGCCTCCCGGGTCCAGAGTCCTACGAGCAGTACTTC. Translating it yields CASSLPGPESYEQYF. V and J are TRBV5-8 and TRBJ2-7; D is ambiguous. Germline V gives CDR1 SGHTS, CDR2 YDEGEE. The CDR3 sequence is 15 residues long. With 4 bases removed from V and 1 base from J, the gap between germline ends came to 15 bases.